A selection of T cell receptor beta chains follows, all from one sample in a study of PD-L1 blockade in urothelial cancer. Assay: immunoSEQ multiplex PCR; the TCRdb copy retains only in-frame clones and omits some. The table records 60,000 to 75,000 clones, roughly 89% of them present only once. Sequenced material: PBMCs, taken around atezolizumab (anti-PD-L1) treatment. Every receptor here comes from a woman aged 70 to 79 with urothelial cancer. CDR3s leave out the opening cysteine and the closing phenylalanine or tryptophan.

>TRBJ1-2|TRBV5-6
ASSLGQFNYGYT
>TRBJ2-7|TRBV30
AWIRDRDDEQY
>TRBJ2-1|TRBV7-9
ASSLRLGSFEQF
>TRBJ2-5|TRBV28
ASKSGGAVETQY
>TRBJ1-3|TRBV5-1
ASSTTGHDSGNTIY
>TRBJ2-1|TRBV19
ASSILAGREQF
>TRBJ1-4|TRBV6-1
ASRNQQSTNEKLF
>TRBJ1-4|TRBV6-1
ASSDPPDRGLEKLF
>TRBJ2-7|TRBV7-6
ASSLARPSGSGEQY
>TRBJ2-5|TRBV5-1
ASSLQGSRREGETQY
>TRBJ2-7|TRBV6-1
ASSGQGLSEQY
>TRBJ2-3|TRBV4-3
ASSSGLEPDTQY
>TRBJ1-3|TRBV2
ASSGTGNSGNTIY
>TRBJ2-7|TRBV7-5
VRSVEWDRVNYEQY
>TRBJ1-1|TRBV19
ASSIEGRELVPTEAF
>TRBJ2-7|TRBV10-3
AISKTSGRAYEQY
>TRBJ1-4|TRBV30
AWSVGQGGEKLF
>TRBJ1-2|TRBV28
ASSLATGPNYGYT
>TRBJ1-3|TRBV5-1
ASSLGTVSGNTIY
>TRBJ1-1|TRBV10-3
AITVDGGPEAF
>TRBJ1-2|TRBV30
AWSGLGDRGGYGYT
>TRBJ1-6|TRBV30
AWSTGGGGVSPLH
>TRBJ1-2|TRBV4-2
ASSHQTRDRGNYGYT
>TRBJ2-7|TRBV6-5
ASSRTGLHEQY
>TRBJ1-2|TRBV2
ASSPLYGYT
>TRBJ2-3|TRBV14
ASSPLPGGPDTDTQY
>TRBJ1-2|TRBV2
ASSRDISGGYT
>TRBJ2-3|TRBV7-9
ASSLMAGVLSDTQY
>TRBJ2-2|TRBV9
ASSEGSSGRVGGELF
>TRBJ2-3|TRBV30
AWSTGAGTDTQY
>TRBJ2-5|TRBV4-3
ASSQGGSPGQETQY
>TRBJ2-5|TRBV14
ASSQHRSGVFETQY
>TRBJ2-5|TRBV18
ASSPPLGGETQY
>TRBJ2-7|TRBV6-6
ASREGQLLEY
>TRBJ1-1|TRBV30
AWSLQGDTEAF
>TRBJ2-6|TRBV28
ASSDRTGSGANVLT
>TRBJ1-1|TRBV10-3
AISGTGGMDTEAF
>TRBJ2-1|TRBV28
ASSPRGPGTNNEQF
>TRBJ2-7|TRBV6-1
ASGAGGPYEQY
>TRBJ2-5|TRBV19
ASSIWAPQYQETQY
>TRBJ2-5|TRBV5-5
ASSSPGTEETQY
>TRBJ1-2|TRBV30
AWSGLARYGYT
>TRBJ1-1|TRBV19
ASNLPAGKYTEAF
>TRBJ2-5|TRBV2
ASRATSGKETQY
>TRBJ2-7|TRBV5-1
ASRSQETYEQY
>TRBJ1-1|TRBV6-6
ASSFDRGGAEAF
>TRBJ2-3|TRBV10-1
ASSDGTGRDTQY
>TRBJ2-1|TRBV23-1
ASSRRRLGSYNEQF
>TRBJ1-2|TRBV28
ASTPGQGYYGYT
>TRBJ2-3|TRBV29-1
SVHSSISTDTQY
>TRBJ2-2|TRBV5-1
ASSFGGPGTGELF
>TRBJ2-7|TRBV29-1
SAHLGTTYEQY
>TRBJ2-1|TRBV19
ASSTRTSWGNNEQF
>TRBJ2-1|TRBV5-6
ASSITRTNEQF